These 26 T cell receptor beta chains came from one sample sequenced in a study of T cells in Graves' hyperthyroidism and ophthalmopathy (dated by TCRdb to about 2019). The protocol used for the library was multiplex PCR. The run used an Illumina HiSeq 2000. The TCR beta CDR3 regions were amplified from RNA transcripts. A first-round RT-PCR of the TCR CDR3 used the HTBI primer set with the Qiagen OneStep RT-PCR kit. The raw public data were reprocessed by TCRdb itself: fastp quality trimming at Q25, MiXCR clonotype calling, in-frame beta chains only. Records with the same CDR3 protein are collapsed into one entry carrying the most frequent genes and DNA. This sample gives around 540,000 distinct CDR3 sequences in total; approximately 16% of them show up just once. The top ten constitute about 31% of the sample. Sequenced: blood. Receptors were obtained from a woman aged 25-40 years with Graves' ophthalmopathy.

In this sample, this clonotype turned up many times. The CDR3 protein is CASRPGTSVNNEQFF. The DNA of the CDR3 is TGTGCCAGCAGGCCCGGGACTAGCGTAAACAATGAGCAGTTCTTC. The rearrangement joins TRBV2 to TRBJ2-1, with 10 nucleotides matching TRBD2. Trimming removed 6 bases from V and 5 bases from J; junction bases left unmatched: 7. The V gene's germline CDR1 is SNHLY and CDR2 FYNNEI. CDR3 size: 15 residues.

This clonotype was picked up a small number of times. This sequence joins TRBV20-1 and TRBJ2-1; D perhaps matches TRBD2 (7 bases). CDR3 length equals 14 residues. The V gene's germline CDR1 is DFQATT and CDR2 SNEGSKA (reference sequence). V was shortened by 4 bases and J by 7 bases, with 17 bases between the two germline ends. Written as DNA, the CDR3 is TGCAGTGCTACAACGGCGGGGGACAATAATGAGCAGTTCTTC. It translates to CSATTAGDNNEQFF.

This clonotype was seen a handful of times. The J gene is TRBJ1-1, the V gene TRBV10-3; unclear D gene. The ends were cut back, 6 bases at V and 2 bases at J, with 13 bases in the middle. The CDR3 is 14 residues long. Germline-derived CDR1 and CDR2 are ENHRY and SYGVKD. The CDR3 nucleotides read TGTGCCATCAGAGACCCGAGCAGAAACACTGAAGCTTTCTTT. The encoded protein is CAIRDPSRNTEAFF.

The CDR3 sequence is CSATDHSGAYGYTF. DNA of the CDR3: TGCAGCGCCACCGATCACTCAGGGGCCTATGGCTACACCTTC. This rearrangement joins TRBV29-1 to TRBJ1-2; tentative D call: TRBD1 (6 bases). Germline CDR1 and CDR2: SQVTM and ANQGSEA. This CDR3 has 14 residues. V dropped 7 bases and J dropped 4 bases, with 19 bases sitting between them.

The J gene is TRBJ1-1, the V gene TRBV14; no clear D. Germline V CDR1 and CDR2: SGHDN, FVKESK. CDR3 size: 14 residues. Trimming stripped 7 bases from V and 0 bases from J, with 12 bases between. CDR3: CASTEGKLNTEAFF. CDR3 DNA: TGTGCCAGCACGGAAGGCAAACTGAACACTGAAGCTTTCTTT.

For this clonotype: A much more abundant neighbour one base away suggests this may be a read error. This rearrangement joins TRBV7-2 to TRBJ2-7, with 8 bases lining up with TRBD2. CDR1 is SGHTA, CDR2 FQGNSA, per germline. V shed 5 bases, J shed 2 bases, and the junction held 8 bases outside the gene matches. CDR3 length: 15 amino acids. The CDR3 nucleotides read TGTGCCAGCAGCACTAATAGCGGGGAGGCCTACGAGCAGTACTTC. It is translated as CASSTNSGEAYEQYF.

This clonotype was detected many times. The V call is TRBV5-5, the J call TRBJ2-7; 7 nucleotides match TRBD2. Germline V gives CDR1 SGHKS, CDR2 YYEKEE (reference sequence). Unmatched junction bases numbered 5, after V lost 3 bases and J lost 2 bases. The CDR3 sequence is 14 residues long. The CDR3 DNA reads TGTGCCAGCAGCTGGGGGGGAAGCGCCTACGAGCAGTACTTC. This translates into CASSWGGSAYEQYF.

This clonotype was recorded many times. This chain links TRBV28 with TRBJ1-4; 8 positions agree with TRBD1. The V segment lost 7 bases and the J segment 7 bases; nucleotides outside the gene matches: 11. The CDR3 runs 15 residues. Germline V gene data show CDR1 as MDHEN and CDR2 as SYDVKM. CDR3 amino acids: CASTPAPDRAEKLFF. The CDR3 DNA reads TGTGCCAGCACCCCGGCCCCGGACAGGGCTGAAAAACTGTTTTTT.

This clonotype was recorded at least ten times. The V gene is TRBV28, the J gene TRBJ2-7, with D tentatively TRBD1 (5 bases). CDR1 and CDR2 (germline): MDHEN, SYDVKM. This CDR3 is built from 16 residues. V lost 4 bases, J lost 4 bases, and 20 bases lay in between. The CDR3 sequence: CASSSKLPGNRYEQYF. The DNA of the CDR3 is TGTGCCAGCAGTTCGAAGCTTCCAGGGAACCGGTACGAGCAGTACTTC.

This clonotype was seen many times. This chain's CDR3 is CASSLEQAMGRVQYF. CDR3 DNA sequence: TGCGCCAGCAGCTTGGAACAGGCGATGGGGAGGGTCCAGTACTTC. V gene TRBV5-1 combines with J gene TRBJ2-5; 7 bases agree with TRBD2. CDR1 and CDR2 from the germline V gene are SGHRS and YFSETQ. The junction had 12 bases not matched to a gene; V was cut back by 0 bases and J by 10 bases. The CDR3 spans 15 residues. The complete variable domain, with remaining parts taken from reference TRBV5-1 and TRBJ2-5, reads KAGVTQTPRYLIKTRGQQVTLSCSPISGHRSVSWYQQTPGQGLQFLFEYFSETQRNKGNFPGRFSGRQFSNSRSEMNVSTLELGDSALYLCASSLEQAMGRVQYFGPGTRLLVL.

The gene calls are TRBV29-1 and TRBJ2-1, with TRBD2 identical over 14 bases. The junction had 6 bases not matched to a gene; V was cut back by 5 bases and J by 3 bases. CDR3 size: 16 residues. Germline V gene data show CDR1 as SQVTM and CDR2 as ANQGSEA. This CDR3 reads CSVPTSGRASYNEQFF. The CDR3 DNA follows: TGCAGCGTTCCGACTAGCGGGAGGGCCAGCTACAATGAGCAGTTCTTC.

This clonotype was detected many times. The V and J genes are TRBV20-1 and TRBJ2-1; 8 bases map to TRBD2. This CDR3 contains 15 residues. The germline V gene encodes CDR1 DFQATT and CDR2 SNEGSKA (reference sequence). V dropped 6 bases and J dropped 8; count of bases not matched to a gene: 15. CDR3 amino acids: CSAPYSGIRWDEQFF. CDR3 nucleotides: TGCAGTGCCCCTTATAGCGGGATTCGTTGGGATGAGCAGTTCTTC.

CDR3 in amino acids: CASSSLSGTTPGELFF. CDR3 DNA: TGTGCCAGCAGTTCGCTATCCGGGACTACACCCGGGGAGCTGTTTTTT. The V and J genes are TRBV28 and TRBJ2-2; 7 nucleotides match TRBD2. Germline CDR1 reads MDHEN; CDR2 reads SYDVKM. This CDR3 has 16 amino acids. With V trimmed by 4 bases and J by 6 bases, 11 bases remained unmatched. The whole variable domain, remainder taken from reference TRBV28 and TRBJ2-2, is DVKVTQSSRYLVKRTGEKVFLECVQDMDHENMFWYRQDPGLGLRLIYFSYDVKMKEKGDIPEGYSVSREKKERFSLILESASTNQTSMYLCASSSLSGTTPGELFFGEGSRLTVL.

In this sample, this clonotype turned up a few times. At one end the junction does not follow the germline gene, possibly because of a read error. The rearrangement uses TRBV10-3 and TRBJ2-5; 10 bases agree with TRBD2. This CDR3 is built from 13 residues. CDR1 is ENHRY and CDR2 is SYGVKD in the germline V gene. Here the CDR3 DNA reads TGTGCCTCGAGTCTAGCGGGAGAAGAGAACCAGTACTTC. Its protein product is CASSLAGEENQYF.

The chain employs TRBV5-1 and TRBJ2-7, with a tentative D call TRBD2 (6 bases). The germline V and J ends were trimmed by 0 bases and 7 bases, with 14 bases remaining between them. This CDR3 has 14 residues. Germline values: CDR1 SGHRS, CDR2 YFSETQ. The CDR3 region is CASSLEGLGGEQYF. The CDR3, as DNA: TGCGCCAGCAGCTTGGAGGGACTCGGCGGGGAGCAGTACTTC.

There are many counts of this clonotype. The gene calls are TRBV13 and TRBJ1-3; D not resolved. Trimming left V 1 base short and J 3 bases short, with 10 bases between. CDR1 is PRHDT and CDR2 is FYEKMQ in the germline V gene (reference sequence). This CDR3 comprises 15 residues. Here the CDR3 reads CASSLVRTIGNTIYF. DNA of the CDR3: TGTGCCAGCAGCTTAGTTCGCACAATTGGAAACACCATATATTTT.

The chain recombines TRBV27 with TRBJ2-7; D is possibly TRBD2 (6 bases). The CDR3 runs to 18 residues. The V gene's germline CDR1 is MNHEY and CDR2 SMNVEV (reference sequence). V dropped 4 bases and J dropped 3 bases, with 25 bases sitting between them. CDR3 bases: TGTGCCAGCAGTTCCCGCCGGGACCCCGGAGCGGGTCTCTACGAGCAGTACTTC. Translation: CASSSRRDPGAGLYEQYF.

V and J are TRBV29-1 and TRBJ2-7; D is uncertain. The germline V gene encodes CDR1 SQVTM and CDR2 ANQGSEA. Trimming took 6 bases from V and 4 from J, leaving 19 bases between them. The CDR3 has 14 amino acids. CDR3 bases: TGCAGCGTCGTCTATTCTGCAGGCTTATACGAGCAGTACTTC. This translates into CSVVYSAGLYEQYF.

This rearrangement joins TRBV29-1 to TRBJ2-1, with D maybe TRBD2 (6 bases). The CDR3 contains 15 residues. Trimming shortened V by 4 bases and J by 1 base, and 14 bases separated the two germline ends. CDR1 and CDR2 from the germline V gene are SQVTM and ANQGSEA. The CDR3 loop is CSVAGDGRSYNEQFF. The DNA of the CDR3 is TGCAGCGTTGCGGGGGACGGGAGATCCTACAATGAGCAGTTCTTC.

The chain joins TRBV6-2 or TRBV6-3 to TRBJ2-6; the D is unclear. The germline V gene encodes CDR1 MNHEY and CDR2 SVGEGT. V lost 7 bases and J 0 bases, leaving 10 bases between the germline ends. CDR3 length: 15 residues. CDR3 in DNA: TGTGCCAGCACCTCCAGGAGCTCTGGGGCCAACGTCCTGACTTTC. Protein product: CASTSRSSGANVLTF.

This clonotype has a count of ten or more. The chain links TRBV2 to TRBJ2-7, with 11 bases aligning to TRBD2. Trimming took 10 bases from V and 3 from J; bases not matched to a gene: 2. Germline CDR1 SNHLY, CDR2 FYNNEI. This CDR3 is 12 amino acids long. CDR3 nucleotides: TGTGCCACTGGGACTAGCGGCTACGAGCAGTACTTC. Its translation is CATGTSGYEQYF.

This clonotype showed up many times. The CDR3 DNA reads as TGTGCCAGCAGCTTAGATGCTTCGGGACAGGGGGCGCGGGGCTACACCTTC. It yields the protein CASSLDASGQGARGYTF. The chain uses TRBV7-2 and TRBJ1-2; 12 bases match TRBD1. The CDR3 is made up of 17 amino acids. V lost 1 base, J lost 8 bases, and 11 bases stayed unmatched. CDR1 is SGHTA and CDR2 is FQGNSA in the germline V gene.

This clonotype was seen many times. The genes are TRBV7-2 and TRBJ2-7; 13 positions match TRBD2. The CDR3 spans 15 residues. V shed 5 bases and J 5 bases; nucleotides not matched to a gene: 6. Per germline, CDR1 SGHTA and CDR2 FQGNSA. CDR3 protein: CASSGRLAGGHEQYF. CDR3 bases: TGTGCCAGCAGCGGAAGACTAGCGGGAGGCCACGAGCAGTACTTC.

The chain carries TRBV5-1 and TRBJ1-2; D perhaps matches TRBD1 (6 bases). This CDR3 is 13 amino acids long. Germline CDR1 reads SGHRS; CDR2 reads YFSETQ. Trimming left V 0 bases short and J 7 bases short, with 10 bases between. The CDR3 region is CASSLGDTIGYTF. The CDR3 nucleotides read TGCGCCAGCAGCTTGGGGGACACCATTGGCTACACCTTC. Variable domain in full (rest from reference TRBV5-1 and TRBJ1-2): KAGVTQTPRYLIKTRGQQVTLSCSPISGHRSVSWYQQTPGQGLQFLFEYFSETQRNKGNFPGRFSGRQFSNSRSEMNVSTLELGDSALYLCASSLGDTIGYTFGSGTRLTVV.

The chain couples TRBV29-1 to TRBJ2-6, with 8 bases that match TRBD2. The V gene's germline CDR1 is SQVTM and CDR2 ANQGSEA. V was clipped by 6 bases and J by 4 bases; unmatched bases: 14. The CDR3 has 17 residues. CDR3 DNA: TGCAGCGTCCTCCCGGGGGGGATCTCGGCAGGGGCCAACGTCCTGACTTTC. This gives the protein CSVLPGGISAGANVLTF.

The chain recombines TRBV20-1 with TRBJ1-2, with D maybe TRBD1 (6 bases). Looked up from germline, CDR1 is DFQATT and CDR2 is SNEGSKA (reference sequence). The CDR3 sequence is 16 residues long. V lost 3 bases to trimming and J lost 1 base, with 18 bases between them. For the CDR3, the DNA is TGCAGTGCTAGGAGTCAGGGGTACGAAATTAACTATGGCTACACCTTC. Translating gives CSARSQGYEINYGYTF.